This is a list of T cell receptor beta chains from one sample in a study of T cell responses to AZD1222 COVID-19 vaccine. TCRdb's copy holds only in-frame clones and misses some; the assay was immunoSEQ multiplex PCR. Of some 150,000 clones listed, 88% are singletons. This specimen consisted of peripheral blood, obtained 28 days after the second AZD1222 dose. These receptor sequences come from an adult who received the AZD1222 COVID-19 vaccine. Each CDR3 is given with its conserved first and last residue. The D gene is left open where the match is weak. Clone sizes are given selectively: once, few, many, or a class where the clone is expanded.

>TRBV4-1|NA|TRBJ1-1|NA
TGCGCCAGCAGCCCTGCCCCACCGAACACTGAAGCTTTCTTT
CASSPAPPNTEAFF
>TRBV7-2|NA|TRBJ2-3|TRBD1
TGTGCCAGCAGCTTTGACAGGGTCTCCACAGATACGCAGTATTTT
CASSFDRVSTDTQYF
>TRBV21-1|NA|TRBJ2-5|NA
TGTGCCAGCAGCAGCGAAGGGGGAGAGACCCAGTACTTC
CASSSEGGETQYF
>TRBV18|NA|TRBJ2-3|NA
TGTGCCAGCTCAACCTTAAGCACAGATACGCAGTATTTT
CASSTLSTDTQYF
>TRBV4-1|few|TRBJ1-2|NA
TGCGCCAGCAGCCAAGATTCCTCACCATTCTATGGCTACACCTTC
CASSQDSSPFYGYTF
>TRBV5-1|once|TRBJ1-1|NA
TGCGCCAGCAGCTCGGACCCGAACACTGAAGCTTTCTTT
CASSSDPNTEAFF
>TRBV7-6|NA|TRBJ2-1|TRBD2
TGTGCCAGCAGCTTAGAAATAACGGGAGGCAGAGGTGAGCAGTTCTTC
CASSLEITGGRGEQFF
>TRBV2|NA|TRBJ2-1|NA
TGTGCCAGCAGTGAAACGGGTGCTTCCTACAATGAGCAGTTCTTC
CASSETGASYNEQFF
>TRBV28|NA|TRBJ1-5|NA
TGTGCCAGCAGTACAGTGAACAATCAGCCCCAGCATTTT
CASSTVNNQPQHF
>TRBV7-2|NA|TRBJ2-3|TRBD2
TGTGCCAGCAGCTTAGCCATGAGCGGGGCGGGGGATACGCAGTATTTT
CASSLAMSGAGDTQYF
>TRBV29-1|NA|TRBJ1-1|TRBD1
TGCAGCGTCGACACGACAGGGGAGAAATTCTTT
CSVDTTGEKFF
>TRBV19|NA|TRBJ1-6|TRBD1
TGTGCCAGTAGTACTGACAGGGATGGTTCACCCCTCCACTTT
CASSTDRDGSPLHF
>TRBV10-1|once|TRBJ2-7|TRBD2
TGCGCCAGCAGTGAGAGACGTTCCGGGGGGGAGCAGTACTTC
CASSERRSGGEQYF
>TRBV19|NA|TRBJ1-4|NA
TGTGCCAGTAACACCAGGAACAGGGCAACTAATGAAAAACTGTTTTTT
CASNTRNRATNEKLFF
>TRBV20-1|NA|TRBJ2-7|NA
TGCAGTGCTAGATTAGGGGGCGAGCAGTACTTC
CSARLGGEQYF
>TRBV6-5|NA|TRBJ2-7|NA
TGTGCCAGCAGTTATAGTGGGGCTTCCTACGAGCAGTACTTC
CASSYSGASYEQYF
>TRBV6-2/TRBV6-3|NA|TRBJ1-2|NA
TGTGCCAGCGGCCTGGAGTGGAGCTATGGCTACACCTTC
CASGLEWSYGYTF
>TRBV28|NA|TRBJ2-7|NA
TGTGCCAGCAATGCCAATTCCTACGAGCAGTACTTC
CASNANSYEQYF
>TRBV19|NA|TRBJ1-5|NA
TGTGCCAGTAGACGAGGGGACATTAGCAATCAGCCCCAGCATTTT
CASRRGDISNQPQHF
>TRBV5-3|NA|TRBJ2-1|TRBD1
TGTGCCAGAAGCCCCCCGACAGGGGGCAAACACAATGAGCAGTTCTTC
CARSPPTGGKHNEQFF
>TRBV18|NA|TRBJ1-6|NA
TGTGCCAGCTCACCAATTCCAGACGCAAATTCACCCCTCCACTTT
CASSPIPDANSPLHF
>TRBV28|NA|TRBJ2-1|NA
TGTGCTTCACAGAAGGGGGGACTTTACAATGAGCAGTTCTTC
CASQKGGLYNEQFF
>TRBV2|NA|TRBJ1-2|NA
TGTGCCAGCCCCCCCGCCCGGGGAGTCAACTATGGCTACACCTTC
CASPPARGVNYGYTF
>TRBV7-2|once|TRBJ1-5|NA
TGTGCCAGCAGCTTATTACGAGGAGACAATCAGCCCCAGCATTTT
CASSLLRGDNQPQHF
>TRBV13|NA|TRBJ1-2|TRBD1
TGTGCCAGCAGGCTGGCGGGACAGGGGGCTGGGGGCTACACCTTC
CASRLAGQGAGGYTF
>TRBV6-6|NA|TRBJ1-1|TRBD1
TGTGCCAGCGCATTCAGGGGGCGGGATACTGAAGCTTTCTTT
CASAFRGRDTEAFF
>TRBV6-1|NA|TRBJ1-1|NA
TGTGCCAGCAGTGAATTCCGAGGAAGGGCTGAAGCTTTCTTT
CASSEFRGRAEAFF
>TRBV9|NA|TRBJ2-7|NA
TGTGCCAGCAGCCCACGGGACACTAGCTCCTACGAGCAGTACTTC
CASSPRDTSSYEQYF
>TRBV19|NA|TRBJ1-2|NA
TGTGCCAGTAGCTCAATCGGCACTGACAGAACTAACTATGGCTACACCTTC
CASSSIGTDRTNYGYTF
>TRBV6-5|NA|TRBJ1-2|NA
TGTGCCAGCACAGGACACAGGGGCTACACCTTC
CASTGHRGYTF
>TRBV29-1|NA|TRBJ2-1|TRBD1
TGCAGCGTAAGATCCGGGACAGCTTCTAATGAGCAGTTCTTC
CSVRSGTASNEQFF
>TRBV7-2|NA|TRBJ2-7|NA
TGTGCCAGCAGCTTTTTCACTAGCTCCTACGAGCAGTACTTC
CASSFFTSSYEQYF
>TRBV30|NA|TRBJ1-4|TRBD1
TGTGCCTGTCCTGAGCGGGACAGCGGTAATGAAAAACTGTTTTTT
CACPERDSGNEKLFF
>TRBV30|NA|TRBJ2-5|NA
TGTGCCTGGAGTATGCTGAGCGGGGACATGACCCAGTACTTC
CAWSMLSGDMTQYF
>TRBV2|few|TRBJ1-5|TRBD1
TGTGCCAGCAGTCTCCGCCGAGACAGGGGCAATCAGCCCCAGCATTTT
CASSLRRDRGNQPQHF
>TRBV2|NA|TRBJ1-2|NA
TGTGCCAGCAGATTCCGAGGGTCTGGCTACACCTTC
CASRFRGSGYTF
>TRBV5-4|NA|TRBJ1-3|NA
TGTGCCAGCAGCTTCTCTGGAAACACCATATATTTT
CASSFSGNTIYF
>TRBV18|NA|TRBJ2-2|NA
TGTGCCAGCTCACAAGGGTTACCCGGGGAGCTGTTTTTT
CASSQGLPGELFF
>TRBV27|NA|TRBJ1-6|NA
TGTGCCAGCCCTCCGGGACGGAACTTGTTTCCCTATAATTCACCCCTCCACTTT
CASPPGRNLFPYNSPLHF
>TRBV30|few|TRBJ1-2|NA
TGTGCCTGGAGGCAGGACAGCTATGGCTACACCTTC
CAWRQDSYGYTF
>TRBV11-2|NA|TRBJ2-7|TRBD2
TGTGCCAGCAGCTTCGGGCGGGGGGGCATTTACGAGCAGTACTTC
CASSFGRGGIYEQYF
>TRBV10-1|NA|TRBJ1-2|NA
TGCGCCAGCAGTGAGAGTCGGTCTGGGGGCTACACCTTC
CASSESRSGGYTF
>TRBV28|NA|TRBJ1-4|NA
TGTGCCAGCAGATCCCCCCCGCGGGACTTATTTTTT
CASRSPPRDLFF
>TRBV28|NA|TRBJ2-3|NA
TGTGCCAGCATGCGGGGCGGGGTGACAGATACGCAGTATTTT
CASMRGGVTDTQYF
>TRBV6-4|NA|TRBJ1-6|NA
TGTGCCAGCGGCAGGGAGTGGAATTCACCCCTCCACTTT
CASGREWNSPLHF
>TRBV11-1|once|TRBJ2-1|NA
TGTGCCAGCAGCTTTAATAGGGTTAAGGACAATGAGCAGTTCTTC
CASSFNRVKDNEQFF
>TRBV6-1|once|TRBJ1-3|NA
TGTGCCAGCAGTGAAAATTGGAGAAACACCATATATTTT
CASSENWRNTIYF
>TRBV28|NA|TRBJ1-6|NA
TGTGCCAGCATAAAGGGTATCTTTAATTCACCCCTCCACTTT
CASIKGIFNSPLHF
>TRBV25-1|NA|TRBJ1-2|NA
TGTGCCAGCAGTGACCGGGAGTTGTCTGGTGGCTACACCTTC
CASSDRELSGGYTF
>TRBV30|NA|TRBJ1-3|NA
TGTGCCTGGAGTCGCCAGAGCGGAAACACCATATATTTT
CAWSRQSGNTIYF
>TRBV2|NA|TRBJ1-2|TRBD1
TGTGCCAGCAGTGCGATACAGGGGGCGAAGGGCTACACCTTC
CASSAIQGAKGYTF
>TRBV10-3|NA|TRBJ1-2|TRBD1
TGTGCCACCTCCTTGAATCCGGGACAGGGGAACTATGGCTACACCTTC
CATSLNPGQGNYGYTF
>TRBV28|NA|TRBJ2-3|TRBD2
TGTGCCAGCACCACGACCACTCTAGCGGGAGGAGATACGCAGTATTTT
CASTTTTLAGGDTQYF